The 14 T cell receptor beta chains listed next were all sequenced from one sample in a study of blood T cell repertoires in COVID-19. Method: immunoSEQ multiplex PCR; TCRdb's copy keeps in-frame clones and lacks some. The sample gives around 240,000 clones, 84% of which show up once; 1.4% is in the top ten. The source material was peripheral blood. The receptors come from a woman between 35 and 50 years old who had recovered from COVID-19.

The V gene is TRBV4-2, the J gene TRBJ2-3; no reliable D call. The CDR3 contains 15 residues. V shed 0 bases and J shed 2 bases, with 9 bases lying between them. Germline V gene sequence: CDR1 LGHNA, CDR2 YNFKEQ. The CDR3 loop reads CASSQDESSTDTQYF. Written as DNA, the CDR3 is TGTGCCAGCAGCCAAGATGAGTCGTCCACAGATACGCAGTATTTT.

The rearrangement uses TRBV5-1 and TRBJ2-3; the D is unclear. V was trimmed by 5 bases and J by 9 bases, leaving 16 bases between them. Germline-derived CDR1 and CDR2 are SGHRS and YFSETQ. The length of the CDR3 is 13 residues. The CDR3 region is CASSSLGEETQYF. The CDR3 DNA reads as TGCGCCAGCAGTTCCCTAGGAGAGGAAACGCAGTATTTT. The whole variable domain, filled in from reference TRBV5-1 and TRBJ2-3, reads KAGVTQTPRYLIKTRGQQVTLSCSPISGHRSVSWYQQTPGQGLQFLFEYFSETQRNKGNFPGRFSGRQFSNSRSEMNVSTLELGDSALYLCASSSLGEETQYFGPGTRLTVL.

The chain links TRBV19 to TRBJ2-7, with 9 nucleotides matching TRBD1. V shed 5 bases, J shed 2 bases, and the junction held 4 bases outside the gene matches. The germline CDR1 and CDR2 sequences are LNHDA and SQIVND (reference sequence). CDR3 length: 14 amino acids. CDR3 loop: CASSWTGEAYEQYF. CDR3 nucleotides: TGTGCCAGTAGTTGGACAGGGGAAGCCTACGAGCAGTACTTC.

This clone was observed once. This chain connects TRBV7-2 to TRBJ1-6; the match to TRBD1 covers 7 bases. J was trimmed by 7 bases and V by 0 bases; bases with no gene match: 6. Germline values: CDR1 SGHTA, CDR2 FQGNSA. The CDR3 is 16 residues long. In nucleotides, the CDR3 is TGTGCCAGCAGCTTAGCGACAGGGTTATCGAATTCACCCCTCCACTTT. Translating gives CASSLATGLSNSPLHF.

This clone was detected a few times. This sequence joins TRBV19 and TRBJ1-6; TRBD1 matches at 10 bases. CDR3 size: 14 residues. V trimming: 3 bases; J trimming: 11 bases; junction bases outside the gene matches: 4. Germline CDR1 is LNHDA and CDR2 is SQIVND (reference sequence). The CDR3 nucleotides are TGTGCCAGTAGTATCGGGACAGGGGATCCACCCCTCCACTTT. It yields the protein CASSIGTGDPPLHF. Looking up the rest from reference TRBV19 and TRBJ1-6 gives the full variable domain: DGGITQSPKYLFRKEGQNVTLSCEQNLNHDAMYWYRQDPGQGLRLIYYSQIVNDFQKGDIAEGYSVSREKKESFPLTVTSAQKNPTAFYLCASSIGTGDPPLHFGNGTRLTVT.

This chain connects TRBV4-2 to TRBJ2-1; D perhaps matches TRBD2 (5 bases). This CDR3 is 16 amino acids long. Trimming pared 3 bases from V and 1 base from J, leaving 13 bases between. Germline V lookup: CDR1 LGHNA, CDR2 YNFKEQ. The CDR3 coding sequence is TGTGCCAGCAGCCAGGAAGAAGCGGTTTCCTACAATGAGCAGTTCTTC. Amino acid sequence: CASSQEEAVSYNEQFF.

Note on this clone: The junction differs from germline at one of its ends, possibly a read error. Other nucleotide sequences from this sample produce the same CDR3. In DNA form, the CDR3 reads TGTGCCAGCAGTGTAGCGGGGGGCCACACAGATACGCAGTATTTT. Protein: CASSVAGGHTDTQYF. The chain recombines TRBV9 with TRBJ2-3; TRBD2 matches 10 bases. The CDR3 is 15 amino acids. Germline V gene data show CDR1 as SGDLS and CDR2 as YYNGEE.

On this clone itself: Other DNA sequences in the sample encode the same CDR3. The chain uses TRBV20-1 and TRBJ2-1; D not resolved. From germline, CDR1 is DFQATT and CDR2 SNEGSKA (reference sequence). The CDR3 loop spans 12 amino acids. V dropped 3 bases and J dropped 1 base, with 4 bases sitting between them. CDR3 residues: CSASPSYNEQFF. CDR3 DNA: TGCAGTGCTAGTCCGTCCTACAATGAGCAGTTCTTC.

The chain employs TRBV7-8 and TRBJ1-2; D is possibly TRBD1 (6 bases). Germline CDR1 and CDR2: SGHVS and FQNEAQ. The V gene lost 5 bases and the J gene lost 2 bases, with 12 bases spanning the gap. The CDR3 is 14 residues long. CDR3 residues: CASSPYTGNYGYTF. DNA of the CDR3: TGTGCCAGCAGCCCATATACAGGGAACTATGGCTACACCTTC. The full variable domain, its missing parts supplied by reference TRBV7-8 and TRBJ1-2, is GAGVSQSPRYKVAKRGQDVALRCDPISGHVSLFWYQQALGQGPEFLTYFQNEAQLDKSGLPSDRFFAERPEGSVSTLKIQRTQQEDSAVYLCASSPYTGNYGYTFGSGTRLTVV.

The chain is built from TRBV4-3 and TRBJ1-2; tentative D call: TRBD1 (6 bases). This CDR3 is 13 amino acids long. Germline values: CDR1 LGHNA, CDR2 YSLEER. The V end was cut by 8 bases, the J end by 5 bases, with 15 bases between. For the CDR3, the DNA is TGCGCCAGCGGAGTACAGGGTATATATGGCTACACCTTC. This sequence encodes CASGVQGIYGYTF.

The chain combines TRBV10-3 with TRBJ2-1; no firm D call. The CDR3 length is 15 residues. Germline V gives CDR1 ENHRY, CDR2 SYGVKD. V was trimmed by 3 bases and J by 9 bases, leaving 18 bases between them. The CDR3 spells CAISDGFSASSEQFF. The CDR3 DNA follows: TGTGCCATCAGTGACGGGTTTAGTGCCTCAAGTGAGCAGTTCTTC.

The genes are TRBV7-8 and TRBJ1-5; D perhaps matches TRBD1 (5 bases). The CDR3 loop spans 15 amino acids. Germline assignment: CDR1 SGHVS and CDR2 FQNEAQ. The V and J ends lost 2 bases and 1 base respectively, with 9 bases between them. The CDR3 region has the DNA TGTGCCAGCAGCTTAAGGCAGGGAAGCAATCAGCCCCAGCATTTT. Translating gives CASSLRQGSNQPQHF.

The chain links TRBV7-2 to TRBJ2-5; D is unresolved. CDR3 length equals 12 residues. Trimming took 5 bases from V and 0 from J, leaving 4 bases between them. The germline CDR1 and CDR2 sequences are SGHTA and FQGNSA. The CDR3: CASSQYQETQYF. For the CDR3, the DNA is TGTGCCAGCAGCCAGTACCAAGAGACCCAGTACTTC.

The rearrangement links TRBV7-2 to TRBJ2-1, with a tentative D call TRBD1 (7 bases). This CDR3 region has 14 residues. The germline V gene has CDR1 SGHTA and CDR2 FQGNSA. Trimming removed 2 bases from V and 8 bases from J, with 13 bases in between. The CDR3 DNA reads TGTGCCAGCAGCTTAAACAGGGGAGGCGATGAGCAGTTCTTC. It codes for CASSLNRGGDEQFF.